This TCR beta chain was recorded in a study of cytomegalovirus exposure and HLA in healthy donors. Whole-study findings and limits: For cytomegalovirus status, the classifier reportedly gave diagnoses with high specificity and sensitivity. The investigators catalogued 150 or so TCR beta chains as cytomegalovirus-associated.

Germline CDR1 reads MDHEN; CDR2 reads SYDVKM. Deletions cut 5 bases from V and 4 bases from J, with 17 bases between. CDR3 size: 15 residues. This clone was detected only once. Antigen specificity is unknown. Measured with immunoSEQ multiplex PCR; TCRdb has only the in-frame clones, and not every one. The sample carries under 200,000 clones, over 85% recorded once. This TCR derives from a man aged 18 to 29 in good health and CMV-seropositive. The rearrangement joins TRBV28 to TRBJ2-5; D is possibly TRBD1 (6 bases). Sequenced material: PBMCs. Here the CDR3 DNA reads TGTGCCAGCAGTCTCACCGACCGCAGGGGAGAGACCCAGTACTTC. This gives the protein CASSLTDRRGETQYF.